The T cell receptor (beta chain) described here comes from a study of T cell repertoires in cytomegalovirus infection. TCRdb redid the calling of the reads with MiXCR, one entry per CDR3 protein. The sample includes fewer than 550,000 distinct CDR3 sequences, around 27% of them seen just once. V shed 0 bases, J shed 0 bases, and the junction held 4 bases outside the gene matches. Germline V gives CDR1 MGHRA, CDR2 YSYEKL. The CDR3 is 17 amino acids. The chain couples TRBV4-1 to TRBJ2-5; 10 nucleotides line up with TRBD2. Material for sequencing was PBMCs. The TCR comes from a human donor in good health (CMV status not recorded). Some clones in this sample may be carry-over from other donors' samples. The CDR3 spells CASSQERGTSDQETQYF. CDR3 DNA: TGCGCCAGCAGCCAAGAGAGGGGGACTAGCGACCAAGAGACCCAGTACTTC.